These 18 T cell receptor beta chains originate from one sample sequenced in a study of patients and donors after allogeneic stem cell transplantation. One entry per CDR3 protein, called by TCRdb with MiXCR from the RT-PCR reads. The repertoire includes about 960,000 distinct CDR3 sequences, approximately 18% of them detected once, and around 6% sits in the top ten. Sequencing was carried out using blood, either unsorted or a sorted T cell fraction (not recorded which). These receptors were obtained from a human donor who was either an allogeneic HSCT recipient or a stem cell or donor lymphocyte infusion donor (not recorded which). It is not recorded whose cells these are; they may come from a transplant donor.

This clonotype has only a few counts. The rearrangement joins TRBV20-1 to TRBJ2-1; D is perhaps TRBD2 (5 bases). The CDR3 extends over 14 amino acids. The V gene's germline CDR1 is DFQATT and CDR2 SNEGSKA (reference sequence). The ends were cut back, 0 bases at V and 12 bases at J, with 18 bases in the middle. The CDR3 coding sequence is TGCAGTGCTAGAGACCCGGAGGTGGAGCCTTGGCAGTTCTTC. This encodes CSARDPEVEPWQFF.

This clonotype was found a few times. The chain couples TRBV19 to TRBJ1-5; TRBD1 matches at 7 bases. CDR1 is LNHDA, CDR2 SQIVND, per germline (reference sequence). The CDR3 runs 18 residues. V lost 4 bases and J lost 0; bases outside the gene matches: 12. Here the CDR3 DNA reads TGTGCCAGTAGTACCGGACAGGAGGCCGTCTATAGCAATCAGCCCCAGCATTTT. Amino acids: CASSTGQEAVYSNQPQHF.

V and J are TRBV7-2 and TRBJ2-5; no firm D call. The CDR3 contains 13 residues. CDR1 SGHTA and CDR2 FQGNSA come from the germline V gene. Trimming took off 6 bases at V and 5 bases at J, with 13 bases between the two ends. The CDR3 sequence: CASRRLGRETQYF. The CDR3 bases are TGTGCCAGCAGGCGTCTAGGTCGGGAGACCCAGTACTTC.

This clonotype appeared a few times. The V gene is TRBV12-3 or TRBV12-4, the J gene TRBJ1-2; 9 nucleotides agree with TRBD1. V was pared by 7 bases and J by 5 bases, with 5 bases of the junction left unmatched. CDR3 size: 13 residues. CDR3 loop: CASTNRGLYGYTF. The CDR3 DNA reads as TGTGCCAGCACAAACAGGGGGCTGTATGGCTACACCTTC.

The chain employs TRBV20-1 and TRBJ1-1; 7 nucleotides line up with TRBD1. Germline loops: CDR1 DFQATT, CDR2 SNEGSKA (reference sequence). The CDR3 loop spans 13 amino acids. V lost 4 bases, J lost 3 bases, and 5 bases stayed unmatched. This CDR3 is CSATVTGDTEAFF. Here the CDR3 DNA reads TGCAGTGCTACAGTCACAGGGGACACTGAAGCTTTCTTT.

This clonotype appeared a few times. V usage is TRBV27 and J usage is TRBJ1-2; TRBD1 is a possible D gene (6 bases). The CDR3 has 14 residues. CDR1 MNHEY and CDR2 SMNVEV come from the germline V gene (reference sequence). Trimming stripped 8 bases from V and 3 bases from J, with 16 bases between. The CDR3 reads CASGGRGSDYGYTF. The CDR3 DNA sequence: TGTGCCAGCGGGGGGCGGGGGTCGGACTATGGCTACACCTTC.

This chain connects TRBV27 to TRBJ1-2; possibly TRBD1 for D (5 bases). The CDR3 has 15 residues. V lost 5 bases, J lost 7 bases, and 20 bases lay in between. The germline V gene has CDR1 MNHEY and CDR2 SMNVEV (reference sequence). Here the CDR3 reads CASSQPASGSAGYTF. The CDR3 nucleotides are TGTGCCAGCAGTCAACCAGCGTCAGGGTCTGCTGGCTACACCTTC.

The gene calls are TRBV2 and TRBJ2-7; possibly TRBD1 for D (6 bases). This CDR3 comprises 15 residues. V was trimmed by 8 bases and J by 5 bases, leaving 22 bases between them. CDR1 SNHLY and CDR2 FYNNEI come from the germline V gene. This chain's CDR3 is CASQGAKTGTDEQYF. The CDR3 nucleotides read TGTGCCAGCCAGGGTGCCAAAACAGGGACCGACGAGCAGTACTTC.

The table lists this clonotype with many counts. This chain links TRBV12-3 or TRBV12-4 with TRBJ2-7; tentatively, D is TRBD1 or TRBD2 (5 bases each). The CDR3 is 13 amino acids. The germline V and J ends were trimmed by 3 bases and 5 bases, with 11 bases remaining between them. The CDR3 loop reads CASSLRGSHEQYF. The DNA of the CDR3 is TGTGCCAGCAGTTTGAGGGGTAGTCACGAGCAGTACTTC.

The table lists this clonotype with a few counts. The rearrangement uses TRBV7-2 and TRBJ1-5; perhaps TRBD1 as D (6 bases). CDR1 SGHTA and CDR2 FQGNSA come from the germline V gene. V was shortened by 2 bases and J by 0 bases, with 11 bases between the two germline ends. CDR3 length: 16 amino acids. The CDR3 coding sequence is TGTGCCAGCAGCTTATTCCGGACAGTTAGCAATCAGCCCCAGCATTTT. This encodes CASSLFRTVSNQPQHF.

The chain uses TRBV9 and TRBJ1-1, with no clear D. Germline CDR1 SGDLS, CDR2 YYNGEE. The length of the CDR3 is 13 residues. The V and J ends lost 4 bases and 7 bases respectively, with 14 bases between them. CDR3 sequence (DNA): TGTGCCAGCAGCCCCGACGGGGAGGATGAAGCTTTCTTT. Its translation is CASSPDGEDEAFF.

This clonotype was detected only a few times. The V and J genes are TRBV4-3 and TRBJ2-1, with D uncertain. Per the germline V gene, CDR1 is LGHNA and CDR2 is YSLEER. The V gene lost 1 base and the J gene lost 5 bases, with 15 bases spanning the gap. This CDR3 comprises 16 residues. Here the CDR3 reads CASSQARVRPNNEQFF. CDR3 nucleotide sequence: TGCGCCAGCAGCCAAGCGAGAGTACGGCCGAACAATGAGCAGTTCTTC.

This rearrangement joins TRBV6-5 to TRBJ2-7, with D possibly TRBD2 on 5 matching bases. CDR1 MNHEY and CDR2 SVGAGI come from the germline V gene. Trimming removed 0 bases at V and 2 bases at J, with 11 bases between. CDR3 length: 15 residues. The CDR3 nucleotides are TGTGCCAGCAGTTACTCGTGGAGGAATACCTACGAGCAGTACTTC. Translation gives CASSYSWRNTYEQYF.

This clonotype was seen more than once but under ten times. This rearrangement joins TRBV18 to TRBJ2-4; D perhaps matches TRBD2 (6 bases). Trimming took 3 bases from V and 1 from J, leaving 7 bases between them. Per the germline V gene, CDR1 is KGHSH and CDR2 is LQKENI. This CDR3 region has 14 residues. As DNA, the CDR3 is TGTGCCAGCTCACCCGCGGGGGCCAAAAACATTCAGTACTTC. It codes for CASSPAGAKNIQYF.

This clonotype turned up a few times. The chain uses TRBV20-1 and TRBJ2-1; D may be TRBD1 or TRBD2 (5 bases each). This CDR3 has 11 residues. Per germline, CDR1 DFQATT and CDR2 SNEGSKA (reference sequence). As DNA, the CDR3 is TGCAGCATAATTGGGGGCAATGAGCAGTTCTTC. Its protein product is CSIIGGNEQFF.

The chain employs TRBV24-1 and TRBJ1-1; the D gene is possibly TRBD1 (5 bases). The CDR3 has 11 amino acids. The V end was cut by 4 bases, the J end by 11 bases, with 10 bases between. The germline CDR1 and CDR2 sequences are KGHDR and SFDVKD. This CDR3 is CATSEGVGAFF. CDR3 bases: TGTGCCACCAGTGAAGGGGTCGGGGCTTTCTTT.

This clonotype appeared a few times. The chain combines TRBV20-1 with TRBJ1-4; D is uncertain. CDR3 length equals 16 residues. Trimming cost V 0 bases and J 6 bases, with 17 bases left between them. Per the germline V gene, CDR1 is DFQATT and CDR2 is SNEGSKA (reference sequence). CDR3 DNA: TGCAGTGCTAGAGATCGCCTCCGAGGCCGACATGAAAAACTGTTTTTT. It specifies CSARDRLRGRHEKLFF.

The chain uses TRBV5-1 and TRBJ1-2, with 8 bases that match TRBD1. CDR1 is SGHRS and CDR2 is YFSETQ in the germline V gene. This CDR3 comprises 14 residues. V lost 3 bases, J lost 6 bases, and 7 bases stayed unmatched. DNA of the CDR3: TGCGCCAGCAGCTACGCAGGGGGCTCGGATGGCTACACCTTC. This sequence encodes CASSYAGGSDGYTF.